This T cell receptor (beta chain) is drawn from a study of cytomegalovirus exposure and HLA in healthy donors (TCRdb year 2017). In the study overall: An earlier analysis of more than 550 of the donors reported approximately 280 Gb of sequence data and 95 million to 140 million unique TCR beta sequences obtained from around 180 million T cells. Donor age, sex, ethnicity and CMV serostatus were collected together with the repertoire data. All discovery cohort repertoires had been generated using a single sequencing platform. In a later analysis, previously published TCR beta repertoires from several hundred donors were re-analyzed and high-resolution HLA genotyping was added so that TCR occurrence patterns could be studied. Among some 400 genotyped donors of the cohort, an average of approximately 220,000 unique TCR beta nucleotide sequences was sequenced per donor, of which 15% to 20% were non-productive. The study was designed to test whether signatures of past pathogen exposure could be identified by cataloging public T cell receptors. The number of typed donors differed by locus: about 629-640 for A, B, C, DRB1 and DQB1; approximately 520 for DQA1; some 590 for DPA1; and roughly 490 for DPB1. The genetic ancestry cluster associated with self-reported Caucasian donors included 65% to 90% of the roughly 390 genotyped donors. A few DR-DQ haplotypes were handled as single units for association and clustering because linkage in the cohort was strong. In a later genetic analysis, genome-wide SNP genotypes for about three fifths of the 666 donors were used, and that subset was treated as a discovery cohort. An early release covering roughly 640 HLA-typed donors comprised approximately 300 gigabases of sequencing data and 85 million or so unique TCR sequences. In an earlier analysis of a few hundred of the donors, high-throughput TCR beta sequencing was used to judge whether each TCR beta V gene segment behaved as functional or pseudogenic. HLA typing included class I and class II loci at four-digit resolution. To predict cytomegalovirus infection status, the study brought together high-throughput TCR immunosequencing, statistical association of individual TCRs with disease status, and machine learning. Rather than using new phenotypic data, the later analysis identified candidate immune exposures from TCR beta sequences and from how often those sequences occurred across donors. Along with the 666-subject first cohort, a separate validation cohort of over a hundred different subjects was used. The study used immunosequencing to profile the T cell repertoires of around 600 subjects and linked those repertoires to cytomegalovirus serostatus. Overall study outcomes, separate from this receptor: In the study, around 150 TCR beta chains were listed as associated with cytomegalovirus. Linkage disequilibrium might explain the correlated functional status among segregating V segments, but an unknown experimental factor could not be excluded. The authors suggested that the approach could potentially be generalized to other disease states and immunological phenotypes. A later genetic analysis associated a missense DCLRE1C variant with V-gene and J-gene trimming of TCR beta chains, and an independent cohort replicated the association. A later analysis found that TCR association rates varied across HLA loci, with DRB1 alleles showing the most associated TCRs and HLA-C alleles the fewest. For the cohort, immune exposure information was limited to CMV serostatus. Broadly in line with IMGT annotations, most TCR beta V segments showed up in productive rearrangements about 87% or about 30% of the time in an earlier analysis of under 700 of the donors. Because HLA typing was unavailable for some donors at each locus, only the typed subset was used in association tests. Because counts were too low, more than 15 rarely observed V segments, including chromosome 9 orphons, were excluded from the earlier analysis of some 590 of the donors. According to a later analysis, parvovirus B19, influenza, CMV and Epstein-Barr virus appeared linked to several top co-occurrence clusters. The classifier was reported to diagnose cytomegalovirus status with high specificity and sensitivity in both the original and validation cohorts. In a later analysis, HLA-associated TCR beta chains were found to be more clonally expanded and to have lower generation probabilities than equally common non-associated chains. When HLA alleles, especially DR and DQ, strongly co-occurred, attributing TCR associations to individual alleles was difficult. A further reported finding was that TCR beta sequences accurately predicted the HLA-A and HLA-B alleles for most subjects in the first cohort. At a false discovery rate of 0.05, a later analysis linked around 15,000 TCR beta sequences to specific HLA alleles. A later analysis found that most CMV-associated TCR beta chains appeared HLA-restricted, with HLA associations seemingly driven largely by CMV exposure. In this cohort, only TCR beta chains were sequenced, and detectable features were limited by the absence of alpha or paired-chain data. A few of the identified cytomegalovirus-associated TCR beta chains were confirmed in vitro to be specific for cytomegalovirus antigens. Presence/absence analyses assumed roughly uniform sequencing depth across donors, an assumption that may not hold. Most TCR sequences were seen in very few donors, while some public TCRs were found in many individuals. A cluster of highly shared sequence variants was judged likely to represent a technical artifact of the sequencing pipeline. According to a later genetic analysis, donors in an Asian-associated ancestry cluster had fewer N-insertions in productive TCRs than the roughly 670-donor mean.

The method was the immunoSEQ multiplex PCR assay. For the multiplex PCR, a mixture combining 60 forward primers for TCR Vbeta segments and 13 reverse primers for TCR Jbeta segments was used. The CDR3 region of rearranged TCR beta genes was amplified from genomic DNA by a multiplex PCR assay. The Illumina HiSeq System was used to sequence the amplified TCR beta libraries as 87-base-pair reads. Regarding the original processing steps: In a later analysis, roughly 80 million unique TCR beta chains were counted across the 500 to 850 repertoires, and around 11 million of these chains were shared by at least two donors. A nearest-neighbor algorithm error-corrected the raw reads and collapsed the reads into unique sequences, merging closely related sequences to remove PCR and sequencing errors. To assign V, D and J gene segments, CDR3 sequences were aligned to IMGT reference sequences. For a sequence to be retained, at least a six-nucleotide match to both a V gene segment and a J gene segment was required. A rearrangement counted as productive if the CDR3 had no stop codons and remained in frame with V and J, and every other rearrangement counted as non-productive. CDR3 was defined according to IMGT convention as the region running from the second conserved V-encoded cysteine to the conserved J-encoded phenylalanine. Sequences without an unambiguous match to a single V gene segment were excluded from the earlier analysis of about 600 of the donors. An earlier analysis of 450 to 650 of the donors called V segments functional above 56.7% productive rearrangements and segregating when the between-donor standard deviation exceeded 5%. A statistical classification framework was developed to diagnose cytomegalovirus status using the catalog of TCR beta chain sequences. A later analysis assigned V and J genes by comparing TCR nucleotide sequences with IMGT/GENE-DB human TR gene sequences. In a later analysis, CDR3 sequences and most-parsimonious VDJ recombination scenarios were assigned using the TCRdist pipeline. In a later analysis, each TCR beta chain was defined by its CDR3 amino acid sequence together with its V-gene family, and reads without a unique V-gene family were excluded. As a way to deal with suspected cross-contamination and a sequencing artifact, a later analysis dropped more than 500 nucleotide sequences that were highly shared and had low generation probability. For each public chain, a later analysis derived a clonal expansion index from normalized ranks of inferred template counts within each repertoire. In a later analysis, generation probabilities were computed using a VDJ recombination model fitted to out-of-frame rearrangements, and the results were checked against IGoR. In a later analysis, TCR-TCR, TCR-HLA and TCR-CMV co-occurrence was scored with hypergeometric tests, and a repertoire-size bias correction was applied to TCR pairs. A later analysis estimated false discovery rates by permuting HLA or CMV assignments 20 times. In a later analysis, co-occurring TCRs were grouped with DBSCAN, and TCRdist sequence similarity was added when clustering was performed within HLA-allele-positive subsets. For co-occurrence clustering, repertoires with fewer than 30,000 or more than 120,000 public chains were excluded, along with several repertoires with anomalous nucleotide sharing. The source is immuneACCESS, and TCRdb retained only in-frame sequences with V and J called. Part of the clones is not carried over; for the studies checked, unresolved V genes explain less than half of this, and the remainder is unexplained. V and J calls and clone size come straight from that table; D and trimming were deduced from the DNA. This sample comprises 250,000 to 300,000 clones, 92% of them detected only once. Of the sample, 1.7% falls within the top ten clones.

As regards this clone: There is no known antigen for this receptor. No base quality information exists; no much larger clone differs at one position.

The cohort was made up of about 670 healthy bone marrow donors. All cohort members were sampled while nominally healthy, although unrecorded immune exposures were likely present. The donor tested CMV seronegative and was one of the 352 seronegative cohort members. Every donor gave a peripheral blood sample, and the peripheral blood mononuclear cells from that sample were used for TCR beta sequencing. The Qiagen DNeasy Blood Extraction Kit was used to extract genomic DNA from the blood cell samples. Sequenced material: PBMCs. The source is a girl aged 2 to 10 in good health and CMV-seronegative.

Here is the DNA: TGCGCCAGCAGCATGGACAGTAGCAATCAGCCCCAGCATTTT. Its product reads: CASSMDSSNQPQHF. The V gene is TRBV5-1 and the J gene is TRBJ1-5; TRBD1 could be the D gene, as 6 bases match. Spanning cysteine to phenylalanine, the CDR3 consists of 14 amino acids. CDR3 DNA is the only sequence kept; it has 42 bases, read in frame from the first base. V is shortened by 4 bases, J by 0 bases, and the region joining them spans 8 bases. The germline V gene specifies SGHRS as CDR1 and YFSETQ as CDR2. The entire variable domain, with the stretches around the CDR3 drawn from the reference TRBV5-1 and TRBJ1-5 proteins, is KAGVTQTPRYLIKTRGQQVTLSCSPISGHRSVSWYQQTPGQGLQFLFEYFSETQRNKGNFPGRFSGRQFSNSRSEMNVSTLELGDSALYLCASSMDSSNQPQHFGDGTRLSIL.